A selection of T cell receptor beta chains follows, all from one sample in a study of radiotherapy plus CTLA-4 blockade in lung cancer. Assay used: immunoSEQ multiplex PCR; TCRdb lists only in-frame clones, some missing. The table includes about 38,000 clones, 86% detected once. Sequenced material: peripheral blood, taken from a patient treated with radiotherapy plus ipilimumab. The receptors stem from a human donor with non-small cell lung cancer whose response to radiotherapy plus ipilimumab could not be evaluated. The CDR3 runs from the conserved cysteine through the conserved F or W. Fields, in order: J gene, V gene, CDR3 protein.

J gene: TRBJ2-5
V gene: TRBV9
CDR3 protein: CASSVTGLDAQETQYF

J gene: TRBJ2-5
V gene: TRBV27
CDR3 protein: CASSFRTNQETQYF

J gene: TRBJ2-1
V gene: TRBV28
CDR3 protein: CASRTSGSSSYNEQFF

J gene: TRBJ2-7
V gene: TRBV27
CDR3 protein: CASTPWGGAYEQYF

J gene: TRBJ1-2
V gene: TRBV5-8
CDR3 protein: CASSRNLQGNYGYTF

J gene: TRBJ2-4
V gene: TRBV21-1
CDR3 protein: CASSKEGGQAALVAKNIQYF

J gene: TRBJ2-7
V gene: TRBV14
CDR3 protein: CASSQDRRAGIEQYF

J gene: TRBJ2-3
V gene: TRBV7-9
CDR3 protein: CASSLKDRSTDTQYF

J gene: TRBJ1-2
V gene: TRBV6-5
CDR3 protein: CASSARQGASRGYTF

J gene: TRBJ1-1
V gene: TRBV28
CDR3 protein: CASSLRGRLAFF

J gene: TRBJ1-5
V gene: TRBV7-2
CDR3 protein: CASSPGDRQTADNQPQHF

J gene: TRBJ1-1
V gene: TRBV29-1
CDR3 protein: CSGKNTEAFF

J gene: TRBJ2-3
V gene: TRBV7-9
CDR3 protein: CASSPGTGGLRSTDTQYF

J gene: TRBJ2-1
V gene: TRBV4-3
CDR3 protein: CASSQRHGDEQFF

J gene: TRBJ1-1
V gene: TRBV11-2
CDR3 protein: CASSSRDRATEAFF

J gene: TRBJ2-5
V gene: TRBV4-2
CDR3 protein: CASSQGVRGGPQETQYF

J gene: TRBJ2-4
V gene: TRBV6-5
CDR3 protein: CASSYSGGTKNIQYF

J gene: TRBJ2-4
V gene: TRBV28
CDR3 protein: CASTGGEALAKNIQYF

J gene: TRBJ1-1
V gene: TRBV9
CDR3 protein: CASSLRQVNTEAFF

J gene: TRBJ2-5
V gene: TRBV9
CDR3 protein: CASSPGGLAGRQETQYF

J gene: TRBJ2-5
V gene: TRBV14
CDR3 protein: CASSPQHGGTQYF

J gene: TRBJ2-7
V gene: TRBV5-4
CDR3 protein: CASSPTGREQYF

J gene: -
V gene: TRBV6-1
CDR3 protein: CASGIRRGEQYF

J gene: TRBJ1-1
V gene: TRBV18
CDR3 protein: CASSPSGTGGKGFF

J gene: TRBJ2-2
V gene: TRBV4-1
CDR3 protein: CASSQAGLAMEGGELFF

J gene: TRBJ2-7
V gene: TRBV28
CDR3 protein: CASSLLGAGAYEQYF

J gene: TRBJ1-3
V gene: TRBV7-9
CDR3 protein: CALGQSWGNTIYF

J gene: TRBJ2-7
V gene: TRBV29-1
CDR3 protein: CSVTKGLANSYEQYF

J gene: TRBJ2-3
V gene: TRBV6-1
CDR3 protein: CASSVSSGGASDTQYF

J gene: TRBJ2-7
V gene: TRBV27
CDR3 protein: CASSPRVNYYEQYF

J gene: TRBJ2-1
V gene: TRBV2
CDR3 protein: CTSGDFSEQFF

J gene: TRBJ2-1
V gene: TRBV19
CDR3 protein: CASSTPGTGDYNEQFF

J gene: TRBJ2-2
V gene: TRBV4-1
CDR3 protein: CANFPRVANTGELFF

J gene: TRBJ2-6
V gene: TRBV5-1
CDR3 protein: CASSGDISGANVLTF

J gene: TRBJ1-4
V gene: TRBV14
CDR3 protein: CASSQDRTGMRW

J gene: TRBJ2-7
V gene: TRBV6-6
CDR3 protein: CASSYSGDEQYF

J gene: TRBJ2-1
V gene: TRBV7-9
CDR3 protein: CASSLSGGNEQFF

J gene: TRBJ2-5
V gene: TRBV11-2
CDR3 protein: CASSLTVETQYF

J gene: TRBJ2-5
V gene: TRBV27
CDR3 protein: CASSPLAARQGGKETQYF

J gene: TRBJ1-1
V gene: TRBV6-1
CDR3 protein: CASSDRTEAFF

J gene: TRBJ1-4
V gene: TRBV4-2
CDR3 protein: CASSQEVRSSPNEKLFF

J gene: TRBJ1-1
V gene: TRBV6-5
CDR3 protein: CASSPLRDMNTEAFF

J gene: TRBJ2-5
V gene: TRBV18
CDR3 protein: CASSPSRQETQYF